This T cell receptor beta chain appears in the sequencing data of a study of cytotoxic CD8 clonotypes in ibrutinib-treated CLL. Study in general: In all, roughly 11 patients were relapsed/refractory, approximately 15 were treatment-naive and approximately 17 were IGHV unmutated. After median approximately 70 months, roughly 14 stayed in remission, about 12 progressed; responses roughly 24 partial, 2 complete. Broader study findings: Clonality rose at ibrutinib response, held steady in sustained remission, and fell toward baseline at progression. The times at which samples were taken varied between sustained-remission and progressing patients.

Libraries were prepared by immunoSEQ multiplex PCR; TCRdb keeps only in-frame clonotypes and omits some of them. The sample yields 150,000 to 250,000 clones, over 60% seen once. The V gene's germline CDR1 is MGHRA and CDR2 YSYEKL. This CDR3 contains 17 residues. Trimming cost V 3 bases and J 4 bases, with 21 bases left between them. Points on this clone: Its matching antigen is unknown.

The TCR originated in a human donor with chronic lymphocytic leukemia. This specimen consisted of PBMCs, obtained after 24 months of ibrutinib treatment. This chain uses TRBV4-1 with TRBJ1-2; no firm D call. CDR3 coding DNA: TGCGCCAGCAGCCAGTCCTTCGTGGGCCTAAATCCCTATGGCTACACCTTC. Translating it yields CASSQSFVGLNPYGYTF.